This TCR beta chain was sequenced during a study of blood T cell repertoires in COVID-19. CDR1 is SNHLY, CDR2 FYNNEI, per germline. The trim removed 5 bases at V and 5 bases at J, leaving 2 bases unmatched. The CDR3 covers 13 residues. Clones were sequenced by immunoSEQ multiplex PCR, and TCRdb holds only the in-frame ones, with some missing. The sample records about 250,000 clones, just over 85% being singletons. The chain couples TRBV2 to TRBJ1-5; 8 nucleotides agree with TRBD1. The sample taken for sequencing was PBMCs or T cells enriched from blood (not recorded which). This sequence was found in a man in his late teens or twenties who had recovered from COVID-19. CDR3 coding DNA: TGTGCCAGCAGTTACAGGGGGGATCAGCCCCAGCATTTT. Its translation is CASSYRGDQPQHF.